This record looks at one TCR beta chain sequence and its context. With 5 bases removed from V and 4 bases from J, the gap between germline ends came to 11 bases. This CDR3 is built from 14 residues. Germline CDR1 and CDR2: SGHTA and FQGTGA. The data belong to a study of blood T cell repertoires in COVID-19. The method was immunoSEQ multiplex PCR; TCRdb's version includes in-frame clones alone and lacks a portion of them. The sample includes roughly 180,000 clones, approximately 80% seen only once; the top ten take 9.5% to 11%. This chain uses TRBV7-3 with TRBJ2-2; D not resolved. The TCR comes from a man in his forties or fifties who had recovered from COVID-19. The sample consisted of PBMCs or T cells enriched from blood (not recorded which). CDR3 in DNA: TGTGCCAGCAGCGCCCTACAGCCCACCGGGGAGCTGTTTTTT. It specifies CASSALQPTGELFF.